A single TCR beta chain is shown here with its context. Its antigen is unknown. Base quality data are lacking; no much larger clone is found one base away. Counted from cysteine to phenylalanine, this CDR3 has 11 amino acids. This entry keeps only the CDR3 DNA: 33 bases, framed from base 1. In the germline V gene, CDR1 corresponds to SQVTM and CDR2 to ANQGSEA. V is reduced by 6 bases and J by 7 bases, leaving a spacing of 10 bases between them. The protocol used for the library was RT-PCR. Sequenced on an Illumina HiSeq 2500. TCRdb trimmed the raw reads at Q25, called clones with MiXCR and kept productive beta chains. Identical CDR3 proteins give one entry, which carries the most common genes and DNA. Counted in this sample were 450,000 to 550,000 distinct CDR3 sequences; 25% of them appeared once. 1.5% to 2% of the sample comes from the top ten. This entry comes from a study of response to subunit inactivated influenza vaccine (dated by TCRdb to 2017 to 2018). Regarding the complete study: The study used deep quantitative T cell receptor repertoire profiling to track responses to a trivalent subunit inactivated influenza vaccine.

Paper-wide results and their limitations: According to the authors, only a limited number of new T cells may be recruited by each seasonal influenza vaccination.

The chain employs TRBV29-1 and TRBJ2-1, with the identity of the D gene unclear. This TCR was recovered from a man in his forties or fifties who received an inactivated influenza vaccine. Donor details come from another sample of the same person, matched by shared clones. Sequences were derived from CD4+ T cells sorted from PBMCs, sampled roughly 5 days after vaccination. The CDR3 here reads CSVTPTNEQFF. The nucleotides read TGCAGCGTCACCCCTACGAATGAGCAGTTCTTC.